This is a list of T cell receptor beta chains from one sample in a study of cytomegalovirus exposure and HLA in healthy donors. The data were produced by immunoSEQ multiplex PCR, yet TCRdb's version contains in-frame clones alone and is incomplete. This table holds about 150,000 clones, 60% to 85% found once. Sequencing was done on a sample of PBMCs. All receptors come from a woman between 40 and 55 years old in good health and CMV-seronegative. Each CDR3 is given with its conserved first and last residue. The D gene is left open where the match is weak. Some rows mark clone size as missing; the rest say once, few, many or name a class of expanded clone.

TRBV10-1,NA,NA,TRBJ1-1,CASSDGLLQAAFF,TGCGCCAGCAGTGACGGCCTCCTTCAAGCGGCTTTCTTT
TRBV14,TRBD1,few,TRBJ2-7,CASSGTVRYEQYF,TGTGCCAGCTCCGGGACAGTTAGGTACGAGCAGTACTTC
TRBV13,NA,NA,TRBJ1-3,CASSLLGNMGNTIYF,TGTGCCAGCAGCTTACTCGGGAATATGGGAAACACCATATATTTT
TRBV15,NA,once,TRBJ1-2,CATSVQGIDGYTF,TGTGCCACCAGCGTACAGGGAATCGATGGCTACACCTTC
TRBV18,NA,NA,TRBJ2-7,CASSPPSSYEQYF,TGTGCCAGCTCACCACCTAGCTCCTACGAGCAGTACTTC
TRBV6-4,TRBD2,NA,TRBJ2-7,CASSDSTRGDRTSGKSYEQYF,TGTGCCAGCAGTGACTCGACTCGGGGGGATCGGACTAGCGGGAAGTCCTACGAGCAGTACTTC
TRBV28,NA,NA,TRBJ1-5,CASSPLTEVNQPQHF,TGTGCCAGCAGTCCCCTGACAGAAGTCAATCAGCCCCAGCATTTT
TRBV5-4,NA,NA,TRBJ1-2,CASSLGLPENYGYTF,TGTGCCAGCAGCTTGGGGTTGCCCGAGAACTATGGCTACACCTTC
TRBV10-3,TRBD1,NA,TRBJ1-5,CAIGGTDSNQPQHF,TGTGCCATCGGGGGGACAGATAGCAATCAGCCCCAGCATTTT
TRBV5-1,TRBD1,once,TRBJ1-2,CASSLGDPTGAYGYTF,TGCGCCAGCAGCTTGGGAGATCCGACAGGGGCCTATGGCTACACCTTC
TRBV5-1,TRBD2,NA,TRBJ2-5,CASSPSAGGETQYF,TGCGCCAGCAGCCCCTCAGCGGGGGGCGAGACCCAGTACTTC
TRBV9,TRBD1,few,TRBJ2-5,CASSLRPGQMGVTQYF,TGTGCCAGCAGCTTGAGACCGGGACAGATGGGAGTGACCCAGTACTTC
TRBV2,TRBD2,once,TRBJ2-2,CASSGRRGGGTGELFF,TGTGCCAGCAGTGGAAGGCGGGGGGGCGGCACCGGGGAGCTGTTTTTT
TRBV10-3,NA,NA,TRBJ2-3,CAISGGTDTQYF,TGTGCCATCAGTGGAGGCACAGATACGCAGTATTTT
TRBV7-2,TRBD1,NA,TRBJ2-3,CASSSIPGGASDTQYF,TGTGCCAGCAGCTCAATTCCAGGGGGCGCATCAGATACGCAGTATTTT
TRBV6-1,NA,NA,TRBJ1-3,CASSEILTGNTIYF,TGTGCCAGCAGTGAAATCTTAACTGGAAACACCATATATTTT
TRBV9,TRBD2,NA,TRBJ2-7,CASSVGGRPSYEQYF,TGTGCCAGCAGCGTAGGCGGGAGGCCCTCCTACGAGCAGTACTTC
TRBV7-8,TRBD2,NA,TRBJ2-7,CASSLAGLAGLGLYEQYF,TGTGCCAGCAGCTTGGCGGGACTAGCGGGTTTAGGCCTCTACGAGCAGTACTTC
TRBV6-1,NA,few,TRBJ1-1,CASRGQQNTEAFF,TGTGCCAGCAGGGGACAACAGAACACTGAAGCTTTCTTT
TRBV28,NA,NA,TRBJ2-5,CASSPHHPGLQETQYF,TGTGCCAGCAGTCCTCATCATCCCGGGTTACAAGAGACCCAGTACTTC
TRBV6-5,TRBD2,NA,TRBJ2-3,CASSSSGDRTDTQYF,TGTGCCAGCAGCAGTAGCGGGGACCGCACAGATACGCAGTATTTT
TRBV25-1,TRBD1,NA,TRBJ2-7,CASSVGAGGYEQYF,TGTGCCAGCAGTGTGGGGGCAGGGGGATACGAGCAGTACTTC
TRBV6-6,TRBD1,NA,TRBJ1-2,CASSSLRPGTGSGYTF,TGTGCCAGCAGTTCCCTACGCCCCGGGACAGGGAGCGGCTACACCTTC
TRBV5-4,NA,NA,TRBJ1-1,CASSPPGGEAFF,TGTGCCAGCTCACCGCCGGGGGGAGAAGCTTTCTTT
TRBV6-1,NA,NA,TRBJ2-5,CASSFTVQETQYF,TGTGCCAGCAGCTTTACAGTTCAAGAGACCCAGTACTTC
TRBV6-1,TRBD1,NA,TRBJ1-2,CASSPSTGSGYGYTF,TGTGCCAGCAGTCCGTCGACAGGGAGTGGCTATGGCTACACCTTC
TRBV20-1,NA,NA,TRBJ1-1,CSARAYDGAFF,TGCAGTGCTAGAGCCTATGACGGGGCTTTCTTT
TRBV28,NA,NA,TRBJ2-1,CASSLRTGGAYNEQFF,TGTGCCAGCAGTTTAAGAACAGGGGGGGCGTACAATGAGCAGTTCTTC
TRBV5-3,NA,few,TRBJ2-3,CARRSTLGYTDTQYF,TGTGCCAGAAGATCTACACTGGGCTATACAGATACGCAGTATTTT
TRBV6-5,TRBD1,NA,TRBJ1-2,CASSRNQDRGHGYTF,TGTGCCAGCAGCCGAAATCAGGACAGGGGACATGGCTACACCTTC
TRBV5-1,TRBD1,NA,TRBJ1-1,CASSVGQENTEAFF,TGCGCCAGCAGCGTGGGACAGGAGAACACTGAAGCTTTCTTT
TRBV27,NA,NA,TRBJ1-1,CASSLYQVNTEAFF,TGTGCCAGCAGTTTATACCAGGTGAACACTGAAGCTTTCTTT
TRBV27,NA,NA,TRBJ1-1,CASRRHEKMDTEAFF,TGTGCCAGCAGGCGACACGAAAAAATGGACACTGAAGCTTTCTTT
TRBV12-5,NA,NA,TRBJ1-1,CASGLGDLATEAFF,TGTGCTAGTGGTTTAGGGGATTTGGCCACTGAAGCTTTCTTT
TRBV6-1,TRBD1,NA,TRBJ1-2,CASRDRDRGRDGYTF,TGTGCCAGCAGAGATAGGGACAGGGGGCGAGACGGCTACACCTTC
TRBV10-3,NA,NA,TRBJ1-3,CAISEDTGNTIYF,TGTGCCATCAGTGAGGACACAGGGAACACCATATATTTT
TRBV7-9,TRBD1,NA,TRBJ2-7,CASSAVGDSYEQYF,TGTGCCAGCAGCGCCGTAGGGGACAGCTACGAGCAGTACTTC
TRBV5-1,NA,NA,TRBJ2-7,CASSSVLGDYEQYF,TGCGCCAGCAGCTCCGTATTAGGGGACTACGAGCAGTACTTC
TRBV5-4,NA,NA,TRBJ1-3,CASSPDRNSGNTIYF,TGTGCCAGCAGCCCAGACAGAAATTCTGGAAACACCATATATTTT
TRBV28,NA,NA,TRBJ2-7,CASSFQGTYEQYF,TGTGCCAGCAGTTTCCAGGGAACCTACGAGCAGTACTTC
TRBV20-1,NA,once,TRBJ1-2,CSAGGFWGYTF,TGCAGTGCGGGGGGGTTCTGGGGCTACACCTTC
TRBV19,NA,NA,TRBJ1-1,CASSIGLGGTEAFF,TGTGCCAGTAGTATAGGCCTCGGGGGGACTGAAGCTTTCTTT
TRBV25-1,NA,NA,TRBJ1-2,CASSSGGTNYGYTF,TGTGCCAGCAGTTCCGGGGGGACTAACTATGGCTACACCTTC
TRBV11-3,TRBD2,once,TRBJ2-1,CASSLGTSSHNEQFF,TGTGCCAGCAGCTTAGGGACTAGTTCCCACAATGAGCAGTTCTTC
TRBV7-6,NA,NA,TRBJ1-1,CASGTSPEITEAFF,TGTGCCAGCGGGACATCCCCGGAGATCACTGAAGCTTTCTTT
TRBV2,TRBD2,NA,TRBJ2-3,CASRAGTSGSTDTQYF,TGTGCCAGCAGAGCTGGGACTAGCGGGAGCACAGATACGCAGTATTTT
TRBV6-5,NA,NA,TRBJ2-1,CASSYGGIYNEQFF,TGTGCCAGCAGTTACGGGGGGATCTACAATGAGCAGTTCTTC
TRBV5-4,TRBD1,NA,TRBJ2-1,CASSLGGDRGYNEQFF,TGTGCCAGCAGCTTGGGTGGGGACAGGGGTTACAATGAGCAGTTCTTC
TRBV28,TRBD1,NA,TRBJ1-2,CASSNTGGAGDTF,TGTGCCAGCAGTAATACAGGGGGCGCGGGGGACACCTTC
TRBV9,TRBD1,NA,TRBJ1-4,CASSVNGQGGEKLFF,TGTGCCAGCAGCGTAAACGGACAGGGTGGAGAAAAACTGTTTTTT
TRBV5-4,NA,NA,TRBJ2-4,CASSLGGDIQYF,TGTGCCAGCAGCTTGGGAGGCGACATTCAGTACTTC
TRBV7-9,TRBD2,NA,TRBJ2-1,CASSLALNSGRNEQFF,TGTGCCAGCAGCTTAGCGCTCAATAGCGGGAGGAATGAGCAGTTCTTC
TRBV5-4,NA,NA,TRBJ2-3,CASSGQDTQYF,TGTGCCAGCAGCGGGCAGGATACGCAGTATTTT
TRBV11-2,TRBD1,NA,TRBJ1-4,CASSTPTGTGDQNNEKLFF,TGTGCCAGCAGCACCCCCACCGGGACAGGGGATCAGAATAATGAAAAACTGTTTTTT
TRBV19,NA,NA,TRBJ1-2,CASRLGRGSGYTF,TGTGCCAGTAGGTTGGGCAGGGGATCCGGCTACACCTTC
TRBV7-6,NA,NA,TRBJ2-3,CASSSLPGSTDTQYF,TGTGCCAGCAGCTCCCTCCCAGGAAGCACAGATACGCAGTATTTT
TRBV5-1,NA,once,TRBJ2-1,CASSLEVEASEQFF,TGCGCCAGCAGCTTGGAAGTAGAAGCGAGTGAGCAGTTCTTC
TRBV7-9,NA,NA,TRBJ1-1,CASSRPLTENTEAFF,TGTGCCAGCAGCCGTCCCCTGACAGAGAACACTGAAGCTTTCTTT
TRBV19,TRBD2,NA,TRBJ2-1,CASSMASGRGDEQFF,TGTGCCAGTAGTATGGCTAGCGGGAGGGGCGATGAGCAGTTCTTC
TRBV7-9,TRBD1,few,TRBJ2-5,CASSLGDRGRSETQYF,TGTGCCAGCAGCTTAGGGGACAGGGGGCGCTCAGAGACCCAGTACTTC